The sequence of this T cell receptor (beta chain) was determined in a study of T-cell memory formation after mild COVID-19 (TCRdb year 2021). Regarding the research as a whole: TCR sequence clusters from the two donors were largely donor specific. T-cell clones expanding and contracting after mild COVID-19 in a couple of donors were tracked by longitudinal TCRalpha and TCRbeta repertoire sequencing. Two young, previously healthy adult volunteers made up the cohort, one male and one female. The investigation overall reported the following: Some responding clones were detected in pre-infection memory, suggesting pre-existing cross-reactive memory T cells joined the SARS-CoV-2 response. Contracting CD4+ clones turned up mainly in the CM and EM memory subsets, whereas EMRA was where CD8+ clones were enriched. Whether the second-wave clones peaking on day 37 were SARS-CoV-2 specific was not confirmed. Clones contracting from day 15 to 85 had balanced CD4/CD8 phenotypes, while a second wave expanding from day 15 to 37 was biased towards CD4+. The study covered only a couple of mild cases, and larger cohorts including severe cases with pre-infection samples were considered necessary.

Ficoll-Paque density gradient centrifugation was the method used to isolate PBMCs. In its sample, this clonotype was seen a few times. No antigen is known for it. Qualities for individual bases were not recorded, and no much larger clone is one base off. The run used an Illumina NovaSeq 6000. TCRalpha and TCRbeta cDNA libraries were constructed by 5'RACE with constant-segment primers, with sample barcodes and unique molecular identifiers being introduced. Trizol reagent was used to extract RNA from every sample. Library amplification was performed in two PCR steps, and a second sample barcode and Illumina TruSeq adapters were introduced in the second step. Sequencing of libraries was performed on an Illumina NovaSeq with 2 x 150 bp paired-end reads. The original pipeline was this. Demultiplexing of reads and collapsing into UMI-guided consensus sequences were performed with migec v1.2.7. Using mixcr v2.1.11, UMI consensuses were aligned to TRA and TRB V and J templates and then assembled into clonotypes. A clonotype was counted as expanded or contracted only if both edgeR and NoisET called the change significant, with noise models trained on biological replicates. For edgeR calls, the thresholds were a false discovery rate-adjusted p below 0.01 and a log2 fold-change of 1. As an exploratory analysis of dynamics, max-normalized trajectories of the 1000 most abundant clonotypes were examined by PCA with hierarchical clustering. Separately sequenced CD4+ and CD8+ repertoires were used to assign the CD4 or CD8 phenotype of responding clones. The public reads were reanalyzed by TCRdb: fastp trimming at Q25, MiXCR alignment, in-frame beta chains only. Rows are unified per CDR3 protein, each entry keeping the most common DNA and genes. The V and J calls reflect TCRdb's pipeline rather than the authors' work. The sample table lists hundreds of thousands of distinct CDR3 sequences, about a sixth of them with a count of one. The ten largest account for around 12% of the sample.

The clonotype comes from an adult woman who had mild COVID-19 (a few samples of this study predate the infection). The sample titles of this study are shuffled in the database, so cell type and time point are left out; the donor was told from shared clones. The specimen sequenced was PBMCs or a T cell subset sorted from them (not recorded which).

For the CDR3, the sequence is CASSSWTGISSGANVLTF. The DNA sequence is TGTGCCAGCAGCTCCTGGACAGGGATCAGCTCTGGGGCCAACGTCCTGACTTTC. The chain was built from TRBV7-9 and TRBJ2-6; TRBD1 agrees with 8 junctional bases. The germline V end is reduced by 4 bases and the J end by 0 bases; junction bases left unmatched: 8. From its cysteine to its phenylalanine, the CDR3 spans 18 amino acids. Of the read, only the CDR3 DNA is kept; its 54 bases are in frame from base 1. CDR1 and CDR2 are read off the germline V gene (reference sequence) as SEHNR and FQNEAQ.